These 21 T cell receptor beta chains were sequenced from one sample in a study of cytomegalovirus exposure and HLA in healthy donors. With 60 Vbeta and 13 Jbeta primers, the PCR was carried out. Assay: immunoSEQ multiplex PCR; the TCRdb copy retains only in-frame clones and omits some. Of about 170,000 clones in the sample, around 80% are singletons; the top ten hold approximately 0.76%. Sequenced material: PBMCs. The receptors here all came from a female donor in good health and CMV-seronegative.

This chain connects TRBV9 to TRBJ1-2; D may be TRBD1 (5 bases). V was clipped by 0 bases and J by 0 bases, with 15 bases between them. The CDR3 sequence is 17 residues long. Germline V lookup: CDR1 SGDLS, CDR2 YYNGEE. CDR3 bases: TGTGCCAGCAGCGTAGGTTGGAGGGACCCTACTAACTATGGCTACACCTTC. It codes for CASSVGWRDPTNYGYTF. The whole variable domain, filled in from reference TRBV9 and TRBJ1-2, reads DSGVTQTPKHLITATGQRVTLRCSPRSGDLSVYWYQQSLDQGLQFLIQYYNGEERAKGNILERFSAQQFPDLHSELNLSSLELGDSALYFCASSVGWRDPTNYGYTFGSGTRLTVV.

The rearrangement joins TRBV7-9 to TRBJ2-5, with 11 bases matching TRBD2. V lost 3 bases, J lost 5 bases, and 2 bases stayed unmatched. The CDR3 is 14 amino acids. Germline V gives CDR1 SEHNR, CDR2 FQNEAQ (reference sequence). The CDR3: CASSFSGRGETQYF. CDR3 nucleotide sequence: TGTGCCAGCAGCTTTAGCGGGAGGGGGGAGACCCAGTACTTC.

This clone occurred a few times. The V call is TRBV5-1, the J call TRBJ2-1; 13 nucleotides line up with TRBD2. V was pared by 4 bases and J by 4 bases, with 2 bases of the junction left unmatched. The CDR3 sequence is 15 residues long. The germline V gene has CDR1 SGHRS and CDR2 YFSETQ. CDR3 in DNA: TGCGCCAGCAGCCGGACTAGCGGGGGATACAATGAGCAGTTCTTC. Its translation: CASSRTSGGYNEQFF.

This clone was seen a handful of times. The chain couples TRBV6-4 to TRBJ2-2; perhaps TRBD1 as D (5 bases). Trimming pared 0 bases from V and 3 bases from J, leaving 5 bases between. Germline V CDR1 and CDR2: MRHNA, SNTAGT. This CDR3 comprises 14 residues. Here the CDR3 DNA reads TGTGCCAGCAGTGACTCAGGGGACACCGGGGAGCTGTTTTTT. The encoded protein is CASSDSGDTGELFF.

This chain links TRBV19 with TRBJ2-3; no reliable D call. Trimming shortened V by 1 base and J by 4 bases, and 6 bases separated the two germline ends. The CDR3 has 13 amino acids. In germline, CDR1 is LNHDA, CDR2 SQIVND (reference sequence). CDR3 region: CASSIGLSDTQYF. The CDR3 nucleotides are TGTGCCAGTAGTATAGGACTGTCAGATACGCAGTATTTT.

V usage is TRBV28 and J usage is TRBJ2-7; 9 positions agree with TRBD1. Germline trimming cut 6 bases from V and 1 base from J; bases unmatched to any gene: 4. Germline V gene lookup returns CDR1 MDHEN and CDR2 SYDVKM. There are 14 residues in the CDR3. The DNA for the CDR3 is TGTGCCAGCAGGGGGGGACAGGGATCCTACGAGCAGTACTTC. Its protein product is CASRGGQGSYEQYF.

The V and J genes are TRBV6-6 and TRBJ1-1; a possible D gene is TRBD1 (5 bases). V lost 10 bases and J 3 bases, leaving 15 bases between the germline ends. Germline assignment: CDR1 MNHNY and CDR2 SVGAGI (reference sequence). There are 13 residues in the CDR3. The CDR3 sequence: CAIRGGSDTEAFF. The CDR3 coding sequence is TGTGCCATTCGCGGGGGTTCGGACACTGAAGCTTTCTTT.

This clone appeared a single time. This chain joins TRBV9 and TRBJ1-3; no reliable D call. Looked up from germline, CDR1 is SGDLS and CDR2 is YYNGEE. This CDR3 is 16 amino acids long. V dropped 0 bases and J dropped 4 bases, with 14 bases sitting between them. The CDR3 nucleotides are TGTGCCAGCAGCGTAGTTGCAGATCCCGTCGGAAACACCATATATTTT. Translation: CASSVVADPVGNTIYF.

The V and J genes are TRBV5-4 and TRBJ1-2; the match to TRBD1 covers 8 bases. Per germline, CDR1 SGHNT and CDR2 YYREEE (reference sequence). J was trimmed by 8 bases and V by 0 bases; bases with no gene match: 9. The CDR3 loop spans 15 amino acids. The CDR3 region has the DNA TGTGCCAGCAGCTTGGTTGACAGGGGAAGGGGAGGCTACACCTTC. It is translated as CASSLVDRGRGGYTF.

In nucleotides, the CDR3 is TGTGCCAGCAGCTTAGGGTCGGTCTATGGCTACACCTTC. Translating gives CASSLGSVYGYTF. The chain carries TRBV7-9 and TRBJ1-2, with D uncertain. The V end was cut by 1 base, the J end by 4 bases, with 7 bases between. CDR1 is SEHNR and CDR2 is FQNEAQ in the germline V gene (reference sequence). The CDR3 runs 13 residues.

The chain uses TRBV7-9 and TRBJ2-7; tentative D call: TRBD1 (5 bases). Per the germline V gene, CDR1 is SEHNR and CDR2 is FQNEAQ (reference sequence). The length of the CDR3 is 15 residues. Trimming removed 2 bases from V and 0 bases from J, with 11 bases in between. CDR3 in amino acids: CASSLLLQGSYEQYF. The CDR3 nucleotides read TGTGCCAGCAGCTTACTTCTGCAGGGCTCCTACGAGCAGTACTTC.

The V and J genes are TRBV14 and TRBJ2-7; D possibly corresponds to TRBD1 (5 bases). Germline V gene lookup returns CDR1 SGHDN and CDR2 FVKESK. This CDR3 spans 14 amino acids. Trimming pared 2 bases from V and 7 bases from J, leaving 15 bases between. The CDR3 protein is CASSQKDSLSEQYF. The CDR3 region has the DNA TGTGCCAGCAGCCAAAAAGACAGTCTATCGGAGCAGTACTTC.

A few counts support this clone. The chain joins TRBV11-1 to TRBJ1-4; D is unresolved. V was pared by 5 bases and J by 7 bases, with 8 bases between. CDR3 length equals 12 residues. Per germline, CDR1 SGHAT and CDR2 FQDESV (reference sequence). The CDR3 spells CASSHEVEKLFF. For the CDR3, the DNA is TGTGCCAGCAGCCATGAGGTTGAAAAACTGTTTTTT.

The chain links TRBV27 to TRBJ1-4; 8 bases are shared with TRBD1. CDR1 is MNHEY and CDR2 is SMNVEV in the germline V gene (reference sequence). V shed 5 bases, J shed 7 bases, and the junction held 12 bases outside the gene matches. This CDR3 is built from 16 residues. The CDR3 DNA reads TGTGCCAGCAGTAGGGCAGGGGGCGCCCGAAGTGAAAAACTGTTTTTT. The encoded protein is CASSRAGGARSEKLFF. Filled out from reference TRBV27 and TRBJ1-4, the complete variable domain reads EAQVTQNPRYLITVTGKKLTVTCSQNMNHEYMSWYRQDPGLGLRQIYYSMNVEVTDKGDVPEGYKVSRKEKRNFPLILESPSPNQTSLYFCASSRAGGARSEKLFFGSGTQLSVL.

This chain uses TRBV27 with TRBJ2-7, with D unclear. The length of the CDR3 is 13 residues. The germline gives CDR1 MNHEY, CDR2 SMNVEV (reference sequence). V shed 3 bases and J shed 5 bases, with 11 bases lying between them. The CDR3: CASSLISRDEQYF. The CDR3, as DNA: TGTGCCAGCAGTTTGATTAGTCGCGACGAGCAGTACTTC.

This clone was seen a handful of times. The chain employs TRBV19 and TRBJ2-7; possibly TRBD2 for D (5 bases). The CDR3 length is 15 residues. Trimming stripped 1 base from V and 5 bases from J, with 15 bases between. In germline, CDR1 is LNHDA, CDR2 SQIVND (reference sequence). The DNA for the CDR3 is TGTGCCAGTAGTATAGCGGGGATACCTACCAACGAGCAGTACTTC. Its translation: CASSIAGIPTNEQYF.

The rearrangement joins TRBV9 to TRBJ1-2, with D perhaps matching TRBD1 (6 bases). Germline V gene data show CDR1 as SGDLS and CDR2 as YYNGEE. The CDR3 length is 15 residues. V was trimmed by 0 bases and J by 0 bases, leaving 9 bases between them. CDR3 sequence reads: CASSVEAGANYGYTF. The CDR3 nucleotides are TGTGCCAGCAGCGTAGAAGCAGGGGCTAACTATGGCTACACCTTC.

The chain combines TRBV19 with TRBJ2-1; 8 bases are a match to TRBD1. This CDR3 is 15 amino acids long. J was trimmed by 9 bases and V by 1 base; bases with no gene match: 8. Germline V gives CDR1 LNHDA, CDR2 SQIVND (reference sequence). CDR3: CASSIVGQGAGEQFF. The CDR3, as DNA: TGTGCCAGTAGTATAGTAGGGCAGGGGGCCGGTGAGCAGTTCTTC.

This clone was recorded a few times. This chain uses TRBV28 with TRBJ1-4; D is unclear. V was pared by 6 bases and J by 8 bases, with 13 bases between. From germline, CDR1 is MDHEN and CDR2 SYDVKM. The CDR3 sequence is 13 residues long. CDR3 loop: CASRSTGNEKLFF. For the CDR3, the DNA is TGTGCCAGCAGGTCGACGGGAAACGAAAAACTGTTTTTT.

This chain uses TRBV7-9 with TRBJ2-2; 7 bases line up with TRBD2. This CDR3 region has 14 residues. Germline V CDR1 and CDR2: SEHNR, FQNEAQ (reference sequence). Trimming removed 5 bases from V and 5 bases from J; junction bases left unmatched: 5. CDR3 amino acids: CASSPGTTTGELFF. The CDR3 region has the DNA TGTGCCAGCAGCCCCGGGACTACTACCGGGGAGCTGTTTTTT.

This clone was seen a few times. This chain links TRBV10-3 with TRBJ1-3, with a tentative D call TRBD1 (5 bases). CDR1 and CDR2 (germline): ENHRY, SYGVKD. With 3 bases removed from V and 4 bases from J, the gap between germline ends came to 16 bases. This CDR3 region has 16 residues. CDR3 sequence reads: CAISDRGGLGGNTIYF. The CDR3 DNA follows: TGTGCCATCAGTGATCGGGGGGGGTTAGGAGGAAACACCATATATTTT.